This T cell receptor beta chain was documented in a study of CD8+ T cells in alopecia areata. Sequencing relied on a cDNA template that was reverse transcribed from extracted RNA. Assay: immunoSEQ multiplex PCR; the TCRdb copy retains only in-frame clones and omits some. Seen here are roughly 150,000 clones, roughly 58% observed once, and the top ten hold about 38%. Comments on this clone: Its antigen is not identified.

Study-level points and caveats: Normal scalp had lower clonality than lesional scalp, with alopecia totalis/universalis lesions showing this most strongly.

This CDR3 contains 14 residues. Trimming at V came to 2 bases and at J to 6 bases, leaving 6 bases not matched to a gene. The germline CDR1 and CDR2 sequences are SGHDT and YYEEEE. This clonotype originated in a human donor in good health. The rearrangement joins TRBV5-6 to TRBJ2-3; TRBD2 aligns across 7 bases. Sequencing was done on a sample of CD8+ T cells sorted from blood. CDR3 sequence reads: CASSFSGAGDTQYF. As DNA, the CDR3 is TGTGCCAGCAGCTTTAGCGGAGCGGGGGATACGCAGTATTTT.